These T cell receptor beta chains were read from a single sample in a study of cytomegalovirus exposure and HLA in healthy donors. Assay: immunoSEQ multiplex PCR; the TCRdb copy retains only in-frame clones and omits some. The sample shows about 110,000 clones, 70% to 80% of them seen only once. Sequencing used PBMCs. These receptors all come from a man aged 50-59 years in good health and CMV-seropositive. Both conserved end residues are part of each CDR3. The order of the fields is clone size, V gene, J gene, D gene, CDR3 length, CDR3 protein, CDR3 DNA. D genes are given only for firm matches. Rows give clone size only sometimes, using once, few, many, or a class for an expanded clone.

>-|TRBV6-6|TRBJ2-5|TRBD1|13
CASSLTGTETQYF
TGTGCCAGCAGTTTGACAGGGACGGAGACCCAGTACTTC
>-|TRBV14|TRBJ2-6|-|16
CASSRFRSSGANVLTF
TGTGCCAGCAGCCGATTCCGTAGCTCTGGGGCCAACGTCCTGACTTTC
>-|TRBV2|TRBJ1-4|-|16
CASNEFLGATNEKLFF
TGTGCCAGCAATGAATTTTTGGGAGCAACTAATGAAAAACTGTTTTTT
>-|TRBV6-5|TRBJ1-5|TRBD1|14
CASLRTGTNQPQHF
TGTGCCAGCCTCAGGACAGGGACCAATCAGCCCCAGCATTTT
>-|TRBV10-2|TRBJ2-3|TRBD2|17
CASSDSGRAGSTDTQYF
TGCGCCAGCAGTGACAGCGGGAGGGCCGGTAGCACAGATACGCAGTATTTT
>once|TRBV7-9|TRBJ1-1|TRBD1|15
CASSLSGTGYTEAFF
TGTGCCAGCAGCTTATCCGGGACAGGGTACACTGAAGCTTTCTTT
>-|TRBV18|TRBJ1-2|-|13
CASSLQTEDLGTF
TGTGCCAGCTCACTCCAGACAGAGGACCTAGGCACCTTC
>-|TRBV5-4|TRBJ2-4|-|14
CASSLGGGKNIQYF
TGTGCCAGCAGCTTGGGGGGAGGCAAAAACATTCAGTACTTC
>-|TRBV6-6|TRBJ1-4|-|15
CASKPSGATNEKLFF
TGTGCCAGCAAGCCTTCAGGGGCAACTAATGAAAAACTGTTTTTT
>-|TRBV5-1|TRBJ2-1|TRBD2|19
CASSLSPSGRAAYYNEQFF
TGCGCCAGCAGCTTGAGCCCTAGCGGGAGGGCCGCTTACTACAATGAGCAGTTCTTC
>-|TRBV2|TRBJ2-3|TRBD2|17
CASSPRTSGGAFDTQYF
TGTGCCAGCAGTCCCCGGACTAGCGGGGGTGCTTTTGATACGCAGTATTTT
>-|TRBV10-3|TRBJ2-7|-|14
CAISESSSSYEQYF
TGTGCCATCAGTGAGTCGAGTAGCTCCTACGAGCAGTACTTC
>-|TRBV5-4|TRBJ2-2|TRBD2|16
CASSFVRGGRTGELFF
TGTGCCAGCAGCTTTGTTCGGGGGGGCCGAACCGGGGAGCTGTTTTTT
>-|TRBV11-2|TRBJ1-1|-|12
CASSLGTIEAFF
TGTGCCAGCAGCTTAGGGACAATTGAAGCTTTCTTT
>-|TRBV5-8|TRBJ1-4|TRBD1|14
CASSHGTGPEKLFF
TGTGCCAGCAGCCACGGGACAGGACCCGAAAAACTGTTTTTT
>once|TRBV5-4|TRBJ1-2|TRBD1|16
CASSSNQQGVGYGYTF
TGTGCCAGCAGCTCGAATCAACAGGGGGTTGGCTATGGCTACACCTTC
>-|TRBV4-1|TRBJ2-2|-|18
CASSQAPPFPTNTGELFF
TGCGCCAGCAGCCAAGCTCCCCCGTTTCCTACGAACACCGGGGAGCTGTTTTTT
>-|TRBV4-1|TRBJ2-7|TRBD1|15
CASSQWTGGRGEQYF
TGCGCCAGCAGCCAATGGACAGGGGGTCGAGGCGAGCAGTACTTC
>-|TRBV5-5|TRBJ1-4|TRBD1|14
CASRAGQGWEKLFF
TGTGCCAGCAGGGCGGGACAGGGATGGGAAAAACTGTTTTTT
>-|TRBV30|TRBJ1-3|-|16
CAWSSFRTYSGNTIYF
TGTGCCTGGAGTTCTTTCAGGACTTACTCTGGAAACACCATATATTTT
>few|TRBV25-1|TRBJ1-6|-|13
CASSKDRYSPLHF
TGTGCCAGCAGTAAAGACAGGTATTCACCCCTCCACTTT
>-|TRBV29-1|TRBJ2-1|TRBD1|12
CSVERDSNEQFF
TGCAGCGTTGAAAGGGACAGCAATGAGCAATTCTTC
>once|TRBV11-2|TRBJ2-3|-|16
CASSLDRGMSTDTQYF
TGTGCCAGCAGCTTAGACAGGGGAATGAGCACAGATACGCAGTATTTT
>-|TRBV2|TRBJ2-6|-|13
CASETGGANVLTF
TGTGCCAGCGAGACTGGTGGGGCCAACGTCCTGACTTTC
>-|TRBV19|TRBJ2-2|-|12
CASNINTGELFF
TGTGCCAGTAACATAAACACCGGGGAGCTGTTTTTT
>-|TRBV11-1|TRBJ2-3|TRBD2|16
CASSSPEREFTDTQYF
TGTGCCAGCAGCTCTCCAGAGCGGGAGTTCACAGATACGCAGTATTTT
>once|TRBV10-3|TRBJ2-1|-|14
CAISGLGADNEQFF
TGTGCCATCAGCGGATTGGGGGCCGACAATGAGCAGTTCTTC
>once|TRBV7-2|TRBJ2-1|TRBD2|15
CASSLGGGTYNEQFF
TGTGCCAGCAGCTTAGGGGGGGGAACCTACAATGAGCAGTTCTTC
>-|TRBV30|TRBJ2-7|TRBD1|12
CACSTGGNEQYF
TGTGCCTGTTCGACAGGGGGAAACGAGCAGTACTTC
>-|TRBV5-4|TRBJ2-1|-|15
CASSLPQDSYNEQFF
TGTGCCAGCAGCTTGCCCCAGGATTCCTACAATGAGCAGTTCTTC
>-|TRBV6-5|TRBJ2-7|TRBD2|14
CASSDGLGEGEQYF
TGTGCCAGCAGTGACGGATTGGGGGAGGGCGAGCAGTACTTC
>-|TRBV7-2|TRBJ2-7|TRBD2|15
CASSLATSGRNEQYF
TGTGCCAGCAGCTTAGCTACTAGCGGGAGAAACGAGCAGTACTTC
>-|TRBV18|TRBJ2-1|-|15
CASSPTTVSYNEQFF
TGTGCCAGCTCACCTACTACCGTATCATACAATGAGCAGTTCTTC
>-|TRBV19|TRBJ2-5|TRBD1|14
CASSIRTGAETQYF
TGTGCCAGTAGTATCCGGACAGGCGCAGAGACCCAGTACTTC
>-|TRBV4-1|TRBJ1-5|-|13
CASSEGPQWPQHF
TGCGCCAGCAGCGAGGGCCCTCAATGGCCCCAGCATTTT
>-|TRBV6-6|TRBJ2-2|TRBD1|16
CASRPTGDYGTGELFF
TGTGCCAGCAGGCCGACAGGGGATTACGGCACCGGGGAGCTGTTTTTT
>-|TRBV5-5|TRBJ2-7|TRBD2|14
CASLRAGGPDEQYF
TGTGCCAGCCTCCGGGCGGGAGGGCCTGACGAGCAGTACTTC
>once|TRBV2|TRBJ2-7|-|14
CASSQLAISGEQYF
TGTGCCAGCAGCCAACTAGCAATCTCGGGAGAGCAGTACTTC
>-|TRBV2|TRBJ1-2|TRBD1|15
CASRTGQGDYYGYTF
TGTGCCAGCAGGACGGGACAGGGGGATTACTATGGCTACACCTTC
>few|TRBV9|TRBJ2-3|TRBD2|16
CASSAGTSEYTDTQYF
TGTGCCAGCAGCGCGGGGACTAGCGAATACACAGATACGCAGTATTTT
>-|TRBV12-5|TRBJ2-7|-|16
CASGLVQRGSPYEQYF
TGTGCTAGTGGTTTGGTACAACGGGGGTCCCCCTACGAGCAGTACTTC
>once|TRBV7-2|TRBJ1-2|TRBD1|11
CASSLGQGDTF
TGTGCCAGCAGCTTGGGACAGGGCGACACCTTC
>-|TRBV19|TRBJ2-2|-|15
CASSPARTGTGELFF
TGTGCCAGTAGTCCAGCAAGGACGGGGACCGGGGAGCTGTTTTTT
>few|TRBV4-1|TRBJ2-7|TRBD1|16
CASSLSSDRGLYEQYF
TGCGCCAGCAGCCTGAGTTCGGACAGGGGGCTATACGAGCAGTACTTC
>-|TRBV14|TRBJ2-6|TRBD1|19
CASSQGMGTGPTGANVLTF
TGTGCCAGCAGCCAAGGAATGGGGACAGGCCCCACTGGGGCCAACGTCCTGACTTTC
>once|TRBV5-6|TRBJ1-2|-|15
CASSRRDSPGRGYTF
TGTGCCAGCAGCCGCCGGGACTCCCCAGGGAGGGGCTACACCTTC
>-|TRBV19|TRBJ1-5|-|16
CASSIGNPGSNQPQHF
TGTGCCAGTAGTATAGGAAACCCCGGGAGCAATCAGCCCCAGCATTTT
>-|TRBV4-2|TRBJ2-1|-|14
CASSLRGVGNEQFF
TGTGCCAGCAGCCTTCGCGGGGTCGGCAATGAGCAGTTCTTC
>-|TRBV2|TRBJ2-3|-|15
CASTQGASGTDTQYF
TGTGCCAGCACCCAAGGGGCTAGCGGCACAGATACGCAGTATTTT